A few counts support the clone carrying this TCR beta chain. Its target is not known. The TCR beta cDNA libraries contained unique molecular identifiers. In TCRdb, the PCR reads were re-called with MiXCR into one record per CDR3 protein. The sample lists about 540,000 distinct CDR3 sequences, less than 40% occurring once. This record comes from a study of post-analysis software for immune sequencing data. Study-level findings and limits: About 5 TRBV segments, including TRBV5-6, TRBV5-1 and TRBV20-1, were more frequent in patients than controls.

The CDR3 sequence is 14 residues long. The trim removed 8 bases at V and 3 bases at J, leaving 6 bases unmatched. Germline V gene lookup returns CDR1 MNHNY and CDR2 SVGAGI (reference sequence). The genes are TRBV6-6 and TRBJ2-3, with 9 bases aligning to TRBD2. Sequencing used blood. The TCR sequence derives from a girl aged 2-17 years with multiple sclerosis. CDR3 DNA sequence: TGTGCCAGCTCTGCTAGCGGGGTAACAGATACGCAGTATTTT. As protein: CASSASGVTDTQYF.